This T cell receptor (beta chain) was captured in a study of cytomegalovirus exposure and HLA in healthy donors. Study-wide results and caveats: Looking again later, the authors saw that most CMV-associated TCR beta chains seemed HLA-restricted. Analyses of presence/absence relied on an assumption of roughly uniform sequencing depth across donors. When analyzed later, the rates of TCR association showed variation by HLA locus, with DRB1 the most and HLA-C the fewest.

To note about this clone: Its specificity is unknown.

The CDR3 consists of 12 residues. The germline CDR1 and CDR2 sequences are SGHRS and YFSETQ. Trimming removed 4 bases at V and 8 bases at J, with 12 bases between. PCR amplification relied on 60 Vbeta primers (plus 13 Jbeta primers). The table came from immunoSEQ multiplex PCR; TCRdb's copy has only in-frame clones and leaves some out. This sample has 280,000 or so clones, with about 90% found just once. The chain employs TRBV5-1 and TRBJ1-1, with D unclear. Sequencing was done on a sample of PBMCs. The receptor was derived from a young woman in good health and CMV-seronegative. CDR3: CASSPVEEEAFF. The CDR3 nucleotides read TGCGCCAGCAGCCCGGTGGAGGAGGAAGCTTTCTTT.